The clone carrying this T cell receptor (beta chain) has a handful of counts. The source of the sample is a study of neurological immune-mediated disorders. This CDR3 has 13 amino acids. V gave up 0 bases and J gave up 11 bases, with 14 bases separating them. Germline V gives CDR1 ENHRY, CDR2 SYGVKD. TCRdb ran MiXCR on the 5' RACE reads and lists one entry per CDR3 protein. In the table there are about 60,000 distinct CDR3 sequences, around 3.8% of which are singletons. This clonotype was obtained from a woman aged 45-59 years with multiple sclerosis. The sample was PBMCs. The V gene is TRBV10-3, the J gene TRBJ2-7; D is perhaps TRBD1 or TRBD2 (5 bases each). The CDR3 protein is CAISESTGTGEYF. CDR3 nucleotide sequence: TGTGCCATCAGTGAGTCAACCGGGACCGGGGAGTACTTC.